The clone carrying this T cell receptor beta chain was seen a single time. One base away lies a much larger clone, so this may be a sequencing read error. The conserved phenylalanine or tryptophan normally closing the CDR3 is absent here, so this likely arose from a read error. The germline V and J ends were trimmed by 1 base and 2 bases, with 9 bases remaining between them. Germline V gene sequence: CDR1 SGHTA, CDR2 FQGNSA. CDR3 size: 14 residues. The sample belongs to a study of molecular identifiers for immune sequencing clone quantification. TCRdb reprocessed the PCR reads with MiXCR, giving one entry per CDR3 protein. The sample lists roughly 630,000 distinct CDR3 sequences, 25% occurring once. A CD8+CD4-CCR7+CD45RA+ phenotype served as the sorting definition for naive CD8 T cells.

Material: naive CD8+ T cells from blood, with Jurkat cell RNA spiked in. The subset denotes: FACS-sorted CD8+CD4-CCR7+CD45RA+ naive T cells. The sequence was obtained from a human donor in good health. Some libraries in this study had Jurkat cell RNA spiked in. The chain couples TRBV7-2 to TRBJ2-7; no firm D call. The chain's CDR3 is CASSLVERPYEQYL. In DNA, the CDR3 is TGTGCCAGCAGCTTAGTTGAGAGGCCCTACGAGCAGTACCTC.